Following are 21 T cell receptor beta chains from one sample sequenced in a study of chemoradiotherapy in HPV16-positive cancers. The data were produced by immunoSEQ multiplex PCR, yet TCRdb's version contains in-frame clones alone and is incomplete. The data contain under 15,000 clones, about 72% of them seen just once; the ten biggest clones take up about 1.4%. Sampling was conducted from a patient who underwent chemoradiotherapy. The receptors derive from a human donor with HPV-associated anogenital cancer.

This clone has only one observation. The genes are TRBV2 and TRBJ1-5, with D maybe TRBD1 (5 bases). Trimming removed 3 bases from V and 6 bases from J, with 18 bases in between. The CDR3 consists of 16 residues. Germline CDR1 SNHLY, CDR2 FYNNEI. CDR3 amino acids: CASSDGGGIGGQPQHF. Here the CDR3 DNA reads TGTGCCAGCAGTGACGGCGGGGGAATTGGTGGTCAGCCCCAGCATTTT. Combining the CDR3 with reference TRBV2 and TRBJ1-5 gives the whole variable domain EPEVTQTPSHQVTQMGQEVILRCVPISNHLYFYWYRQILGQKVEFLVSFYNNEISEKSEIFDDQFSVERPDGSNFTLKIRSTKLEDSAMYFCASSDGGGIGGQPQHFGDGTRLSIL.

The chain uses TRBV30 and TRBJ2-5; possible D gene TRBD2, 6 bases. This CDR3 spans 14 amino acids. The germline V gene has CDR1 GTSNPN and CDR2 SVGIG (reference sequence). The germline V and J ends were trimmed by 2 bases and 1 base, with 11 bases remaining between them. CDR3: CAWSTLGGQETQYF. Written as DNA, the CDR3 is TGTGCCTGGAGTACCTTGGGGGGCCAAGAGACCCAGTACTTC.

This chain uses TRBV7-9 with TRBJ2-7; no reliable D call. Looked up from germline, CDR1 is SEHNR and CDR2 is FQNEAQ (reference sequence). Trimming took 2 bases from V and 5 from J, leaving 10 bases between them. The CDR3 is 13 residues long. The CDR3 loop reads CASSLSRNHEQYF. The CDR3 DNA reads TGTGCCAGCAGCTTAAGTAGAAACCACGAGCAGTACTTC.

This clone was recorded a few times. The chain has TRBV30 and TRBJ1-1; D possibly corresponds to TRBD1 (6 bases). Germline V gene lookup returns CDR1 GTSNPN and CDR2 SVGIG (reference sequence). The CDR3 totals 13 residues. Trimming removed 0 bases at V and 10 bases at J, with 15 bases between. Here the CDR3 reads CAWSVRGQGRAFF. The CDR3 region has the DNA TGTGCCTGGAGTGTACGAGGGCAGGGGCGAGCTTTCTTT.

J is TRBJ2-2 and V is TRBV10-3; unclear D gene. Germline V gene sequence: CDR1 ENHRY, CDR2 SYGVKD. The CDR3 is made up of 15 amino acids. The V end was cut by 0 bases, the J end by 4 bases, with 9 bases between. CDR3 DNA: TGTGCCATCAGTGAGTCAGAAGTATCCACCGGGGAGCTGTTTTTT. Translated: CAISESEVSTGELFF.

This chain connects TRBV11-2 to TRBJ2-7; D may correspond to TRBD1 or TRBD2 (5 bases each). V was clipped by 9 bases and J by 2 bases, with 17 bases between them. This CDR3 has 14 residues. CDR1 and CDR2 from the germline V gene are SGHAT and FQNNGV. CDR3 loop: CARPRVGSPYEQYF. The DNA of the CDR3 is TGTGCCAGGCCCAGGGTGGGGAGTCCCTACGAGCAGTACTTC. The full variable domain, with the rest looked up from reference TRBV11-2 and TRBJ2-7, is EAGVAQSPRYKIIEKRQSVAFWCNPISGHATLYWYQQILGQGPKLLIQFQNNGVVDDSQLPKDRFSAERLKGVDSTLKIQPAKLEDSAVYLCARPRVGSPYEQYFGPGTRLTVT.

The gene calls are TRBV19 and TRBJ1-5; the D is unclear. The CDR3 length is 12 residues. Deletions cut 3 bases from V and 5 bases from J, with 5 bases between. Germline CDR1 LNHDA, CDR2 SQIVND (reference sequence). DNA of the CDR3: TGTGCCAGTAGTATCTGGGATCAGCCCCAGCATTTT. Its protein is CASSIWDQPQHF.

The genes are TRBV28 and TRBJ2-3, with 10 bases aligning to TRBD2. Germline loops: CDR1 MDHEN, CDR2 SYDVKM. With 3 bases clipped from V and 2 bases from J, the junction kept 5 bases outside the gene matches. The CDR3 extends over 16 amino acids. The CDR3 reads CASSFVSGGTTDTQYF. The CDR3 coding sequence is TGTGCCAGCAGTTTCGTTAGCGGGGGGACCACAGATACGCAGTATTTT.

The chain recombines TRBV9 with TRBJ1-4, with a weak D call TRBD1 (5 bases). Germline assignment: CDR1 SGDLS and CDR2 YYNGEE. The CDR3 spans 13 residues. V shed 3 bases and J shed 7 bases, with 10 bases lying between them. CDR3 region: CASSGGPSEKLFF. In DNA form, the CDR3 reads TGTGCCAGCAGCGGGGGCCCCAGTGAAAAACTGTTTTTT.

The gene calls are TRBV9 and TRBJ2-5; no firm D call. The germline V gene has CDR1 SGDLS and CDR2 YYNGEE. V was clipped by 1 base and J by 5 bases, with 12 bases between them. The CDR3 runs 14 residues. The CDR3 DNA reads as TGTGCCAGCAGCGTACGGAGAGAAGGGGAGACCCAGTACTTC. Amino acids: CASSVRREGETQYF.

V is TRBV7-3 and J is TRBJ2-5; D gene ambiguous. The CDR3 covers 13 residues. Germline-derived CDR1 and CDR2 are SGHTA and FQGTGA. V shed 1 base and J shed 5 bases, with 8 bases lying between them. The CDR3 spells CASSLKFAETQYF. In nucleotides, the CDR3 is TGTGCCAGCAGCTTAAAGTTTGCTGAGACCCAGTACTTC.

The CDR3 DNA is TGTGCCAGCAGCTTGGTGGTCACCCACAGCTACGAGCAGTACTTC. It yields the protein CASSLVVTHSYEQYF. V is TRBV5-5 and J is TRBJ2-7; D remains ambiguous. The CDR3 totals 15 residues. Trimming removed 0 bases from V and 3 bases from J, with 13 bases in between. CDR1 is SGHKS, CDR2 YYEKEE, per germline (reference sequence). The whole variable domain, filled in from reference TRBV5-5 and TRBJ2-7, reads DAGVTQSPTHLIKTRGQQVTLRCSPISGHKSVSWYQQVLGQGPQFIFQYYEKEERGRGNFPDRFSARQFPNYSSELNVNALLLGDSALYLCASSLVVTHSYEQYFGPGTRLTVT.

This clone has just one count. The rearrangement links TRBV14 to TRBJ2-2; D gene unclear. The CDR3 totals 17 residues. Trimming took off 3 bases at V and 1 base at J, with 15 bases between the two ends. In germline, CDR1 is SGHDN, CDR2 FVKESK. The CDR3, as DNA: TGTGCCAGCAGCCAGATGATTCGGTGGAGGAACACCGGGGAGCTGTTTTTT. Translation gives CASSQMIRWRNTGELFF.

The V call is TRBV9, the J call TRBJ1-4, with no clear D. Per germline, CDR1 SGDLS and CDR2 YYNGEE. The V end lost 2 bases, the J end lost 0 bases, and 11 bases lay between the germline ends. CDR3 size: 16 residues. Here the CDR3 DNA reads TGTGCCAGCAGCGTGGAGAGGCGGCCAACTAATGAAAAACTGTTTTTT. Translated, it gives CASSVERRPTNEKLFF.

The chain joins TRBV9 to TRBJ1-1, with unresolved D. V lost 5 bases and J lost 1, with 6 bases in between. Germline CDR1 and CDR2: SGDLS and YYNGEE. The CDR3 is 12 residues long. In nucleotides, the CDR3 is TGTGCCAGCAGTAGGCAGAACACTGAAGCTTTCTTT. Translating gives CASSRQNTEAFF.

This rearrangement joins TRBV25-1 to TRBJ2-2; TRBD2 matches 9 bases. With 6 bases clipped from V and 2 bases from J, the junction kept 4 bases outside the gene matches. Germline CDR1 and CDR2: MGHDK and SYGVNS. The CDR3 totals 15 residues. The DNA for the CDR3 is TGTGCCAGCAGAGGACTAGCGCCTAACACCGGGGAGCTGTTTTTT. Translating gives CASRGLAPNTGELFF.

The chain joins TRBV5-6 to TRBJ2-3; 12 nucleotides line up with TRBD1. The CDR3 contains 15 residues. The V gene's germline CDR1 is SGHDT and CDR2 YYEEEE. V trimming: 4 bases; J trimming: 6 bases; junction bases outside the gene matches: 6. CDR3 in DNA: TGTGCCAGCAGCCCCGGGACAGGGGGCCCCGATACGCAGTATTTT. It codes for CASSPGTGGPDTQYF. The entire variable domain, with the rest obtained from reference TRBV5-6 and TRBJ2-3, is as follows: DAGVTQSPTHLIKTRGQQVTLRCSPKSGHDTVSWYQQALGQGPQFIFQYYEEEERQRGNFPDRFSGHQFPNYSSELNVNALLLGDSALYLCASSPGTGGPDTQYFGPGTRLTVL.

The chain uses TRBV19 and TRBJ1-4, with a possible D match to TRBD1 (5 bases). With 7 bases removed from V and 5 bases from J, the gap between germline ends came to 20 bases. This CDR3 spans 16 amino acids. In germline, CDR1 is LNHDA, CDR2 SQIVND (reference sequence). CDR3 sequence (DNA): TGTGCCAGTAACCCGCCACCGGGACGGAAGAATGAAAAACTGTTTTTT. Its translation is CASNPPPGRKNEKLFF.

This clone was detected a few times. J is TRBJ2-6 and V is TRBV5-1; 7 bases match TRBD1. The V gene's germline CDR1 is SGHRS and CDR2 YFSETQ. Losses at the gene ends were 0 bases for V and 0 bases for J; bases not matched to a gene: 3. The CDR3 spans 17 residues. CDR3 bases: TGCGCCAGCAGCTTGGACAGGGGTTCCTCTGGGGCCAACGTCCTGACTTTC. It codes for CASSLDRGSSGANVLTF. Based on the CDR3 plus reference TRBV5-1 and TRBJ2-6, the full variable domain is KAGVTQTPRYLIKTRGQQVTLSCSPISGHRSVSWYQQTPGQGLQFLFEYFSETQRNKGNFPGRFSGRQFSNSRSEMNVSTLELGDSALYLCASSLDRGSSGANVLTFGAGSRLTVL.

The gene calls are TRBV2 and TRBJ1-5; D unresolved. With 5 bases removed from V and 6 bases from J, the gap between germline ends came to 11 bases. The V gene's germline CDR1 is SNHLY and CDR2 FYNNEI. The CDR3 has 13 residues. The chain's CDR3 is CASSQEWRQPQHF. Here the CDR3 DNA reads TGTGCCAGCAGTCAGGAGTGGCGTCAGCCCCAGCATTTT.

This chain joins TRBV19 and TRBJ1-4, with no clear D. V lost 5 bases and J lost 8, with 12 bases in between. The CDR3 is made up of 13 amino acids. Germline-derived CDR1 and CDR2 are LNHDA and SQIVND (reference sequence). CDR3 region: CASSPRQGEKLFF. The CDR3 region has the DNA TGTGCCAGTAGTCCCCGCCAAGGAGAAAAACTGTTTTTT. The variable domain in full, with the rest retrieved from reference TRBV19 and TRBJ1-4, is DGGITQSPKYLFRKEGQNVTLSCEQNLNHDAMYWYRQDPGQGLRLIYYSQIVNDFQKGDIAEGYSVSREKKESFPLTVTSAQKNPTAFYLCASSPRQGEKLFFGSGTQLSVL.